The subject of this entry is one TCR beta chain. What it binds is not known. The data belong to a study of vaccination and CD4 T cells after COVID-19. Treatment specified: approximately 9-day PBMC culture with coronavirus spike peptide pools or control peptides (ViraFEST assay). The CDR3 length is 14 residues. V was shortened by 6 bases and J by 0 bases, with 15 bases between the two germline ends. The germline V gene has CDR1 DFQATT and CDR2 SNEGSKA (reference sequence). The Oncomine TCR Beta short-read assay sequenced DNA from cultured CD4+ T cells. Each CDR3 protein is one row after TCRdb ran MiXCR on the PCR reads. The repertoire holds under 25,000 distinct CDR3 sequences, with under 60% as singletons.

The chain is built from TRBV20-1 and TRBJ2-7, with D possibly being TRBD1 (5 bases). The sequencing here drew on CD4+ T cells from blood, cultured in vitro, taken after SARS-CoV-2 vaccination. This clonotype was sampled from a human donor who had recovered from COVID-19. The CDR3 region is CSALALGASYEQYF. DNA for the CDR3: TGCAGTGCCTTGGCACTTGGGGCCTCCTACGAGCAGTACTTC.